This TCR beta chain is drawn from a study of cytomegalovirus exposure and HLA in healthy donors. Overall study findings and caveats: Later analysis suggested most CMV-associated TCR beta chains were HLA-restricted. Other equally common chains were less clonally expanded than HLA-associated TCR beta chains, a later analysis showed. The productive fraction for most TCR beta V segments was about 90% or about 30% in an earlier analysis. Through in vitro validation, a few CMV-associated chains were shown to be specific for CMV antigens.

PCR amplification relied on 60 Vbeta primers (plus 13 Jbeta primers). Assay used: immunoSEQ multiplex PCR; TCRdb lists only in-frame clones, some missing. Of 150,000 to 200,000 clones listed, 81% are singletons. As concerns this clone: What it binds is unknown.

Trimming took 9 bases from V and 3 from J, leaving 14 bases between them. Germline V lookup: CDR1 MDHEN, CDR2 SYDVKM. The CDR3 has 13 residues. The TCR sequence derives from a woman aged 18-29 years in good health and CMV-seropositive. The chain combines TRBV28 with TRBJ2-5; D is perhaps TRBD1 (6 bases). Input material: PBMCs. The CDR3 loop reads CASESTGKETQYF. CDR3 coding DNA: TGTGCCAGTGAATCGACAGGAAAAGAGACCCAGTACTTC.